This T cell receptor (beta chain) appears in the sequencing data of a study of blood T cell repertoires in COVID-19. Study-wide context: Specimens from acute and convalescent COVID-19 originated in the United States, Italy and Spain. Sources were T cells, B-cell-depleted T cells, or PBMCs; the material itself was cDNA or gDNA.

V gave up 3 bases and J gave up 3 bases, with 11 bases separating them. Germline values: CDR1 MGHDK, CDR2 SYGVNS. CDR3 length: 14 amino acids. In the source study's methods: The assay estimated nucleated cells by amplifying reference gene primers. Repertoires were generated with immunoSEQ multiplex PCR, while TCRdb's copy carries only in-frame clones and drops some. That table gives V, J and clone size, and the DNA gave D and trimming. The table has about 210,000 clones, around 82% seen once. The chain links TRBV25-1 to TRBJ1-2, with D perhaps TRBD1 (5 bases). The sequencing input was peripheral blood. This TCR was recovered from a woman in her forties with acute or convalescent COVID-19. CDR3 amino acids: CASSDLTTDYGYTF. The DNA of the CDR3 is TGTGCCAGCAGTGACTTGACGACAGACTATGGCTACACCTTC.